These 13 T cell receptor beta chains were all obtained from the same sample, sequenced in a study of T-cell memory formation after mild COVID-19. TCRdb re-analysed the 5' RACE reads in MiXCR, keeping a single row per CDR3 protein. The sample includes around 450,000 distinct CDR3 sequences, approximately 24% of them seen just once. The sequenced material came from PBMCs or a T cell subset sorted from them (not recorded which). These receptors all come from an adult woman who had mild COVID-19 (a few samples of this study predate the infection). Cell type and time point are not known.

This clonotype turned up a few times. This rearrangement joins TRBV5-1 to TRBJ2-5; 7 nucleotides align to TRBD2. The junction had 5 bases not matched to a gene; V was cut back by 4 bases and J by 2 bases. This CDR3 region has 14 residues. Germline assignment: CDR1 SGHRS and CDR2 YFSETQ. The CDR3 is CASSQLAVQETQYF. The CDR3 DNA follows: TGCGCCAGCAGCCAGCTAGCGGTACAAGAGACCCAGTACTTC.

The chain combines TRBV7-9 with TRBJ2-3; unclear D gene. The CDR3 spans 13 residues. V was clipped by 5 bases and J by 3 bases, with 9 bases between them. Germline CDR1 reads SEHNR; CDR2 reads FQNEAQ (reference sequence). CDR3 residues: CASSPAMTDTQYF. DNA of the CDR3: TGTGCCAGCAGCCCCGCGATGACAGATACGCAGTATTTT.

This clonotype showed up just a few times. CDR3 sequence reads: CASRAWGTSGANVLTF. CDR3 DNA: TGTGCCAGCAGGGCGTGGGGGACTTCTGGGGCCAACGTCCTGACTTTC. This chain links TRBV7-9 with TRBJ2-6; a possible D gene is TRBD2 (6 bases). V was shortened by 6 bases and J by 1 base, with 13 bases between the two germline ends. The CDR3 length is 16 residues. The germline V gene has CDR1 SEHNR and CDR2 FQNEAQ (reference sequence).

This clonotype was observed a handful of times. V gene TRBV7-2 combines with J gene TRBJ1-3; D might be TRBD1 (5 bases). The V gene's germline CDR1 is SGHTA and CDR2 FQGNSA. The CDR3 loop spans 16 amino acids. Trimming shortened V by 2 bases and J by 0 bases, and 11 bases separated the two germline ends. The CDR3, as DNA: TGTGCCAGCAGCTTAAGGAAGGGGAACTCTGGAAACACCATATATTTT. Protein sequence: CASSLRKGNSGNTIYF.

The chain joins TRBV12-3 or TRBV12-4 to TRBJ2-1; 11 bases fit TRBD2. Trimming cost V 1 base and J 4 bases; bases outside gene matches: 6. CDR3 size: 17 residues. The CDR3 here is CASSLVASGRRYNEQFF. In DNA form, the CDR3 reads TGTGCCAGCAGTTTAGTGGCTAGCGGGAGGAGGTACAATGAGCAGTTCTTC.

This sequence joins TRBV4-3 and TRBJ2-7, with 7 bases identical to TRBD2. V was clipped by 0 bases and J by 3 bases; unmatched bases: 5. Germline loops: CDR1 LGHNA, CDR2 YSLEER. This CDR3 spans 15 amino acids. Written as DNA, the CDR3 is TGCGCCAGCAGCCAAGAGCTAGCGGCCTACTACGAGCAGTACTTC. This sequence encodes CASSQELAAYYEQYF.

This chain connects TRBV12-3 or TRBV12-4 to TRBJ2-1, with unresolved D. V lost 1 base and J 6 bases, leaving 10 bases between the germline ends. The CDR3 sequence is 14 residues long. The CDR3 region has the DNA TGTGCCAGCAGTTTAGTGGGCTACACCAATGAGCAGTTCTTC. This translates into CASSLVGYTNEQFF.

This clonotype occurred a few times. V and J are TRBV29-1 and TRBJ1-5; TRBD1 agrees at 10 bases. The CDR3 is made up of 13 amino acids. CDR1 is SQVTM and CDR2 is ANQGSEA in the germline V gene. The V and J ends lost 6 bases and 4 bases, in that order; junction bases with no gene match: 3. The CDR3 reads CSVPGQGNQPQHF. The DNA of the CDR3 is TGCAGCGTCCCGGGACAGGGGAATCAGCCCCAGCATTTT.

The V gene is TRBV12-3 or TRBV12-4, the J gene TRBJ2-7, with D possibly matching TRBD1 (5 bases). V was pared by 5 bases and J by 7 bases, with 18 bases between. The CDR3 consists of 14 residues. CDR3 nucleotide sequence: TGTGCCAGCAGTGATGGGCAGGGAAGGTGGGAGCAGTACTTC. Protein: CASSDGQGRWEQYF.

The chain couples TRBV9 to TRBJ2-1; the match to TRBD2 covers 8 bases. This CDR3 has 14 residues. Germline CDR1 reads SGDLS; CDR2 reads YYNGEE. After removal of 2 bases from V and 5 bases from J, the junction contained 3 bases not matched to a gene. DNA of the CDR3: TGTGCCAGCAGCGTTGGCGGGGGGAACAATGAGCAGTTCTTC. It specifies CASSVGGGNNEQFF.

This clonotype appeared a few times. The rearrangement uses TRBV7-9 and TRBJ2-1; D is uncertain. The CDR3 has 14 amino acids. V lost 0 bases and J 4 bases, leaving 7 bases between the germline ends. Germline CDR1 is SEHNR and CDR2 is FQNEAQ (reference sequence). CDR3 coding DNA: TGTGCCAGCAGCTTAGCGCTACTTTACAATGAGCAGTTCTTC. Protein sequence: CASSLALLYNEQFF.

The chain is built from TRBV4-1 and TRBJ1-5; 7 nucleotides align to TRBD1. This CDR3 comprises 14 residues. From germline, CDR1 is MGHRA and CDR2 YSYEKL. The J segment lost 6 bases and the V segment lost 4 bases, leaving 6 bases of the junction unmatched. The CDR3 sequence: CASSPTGLGQPQHF. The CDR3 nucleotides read TGCGCCAGCAGCCCGACAGGGTTGGGTCAGCCCCAGCATTTT.

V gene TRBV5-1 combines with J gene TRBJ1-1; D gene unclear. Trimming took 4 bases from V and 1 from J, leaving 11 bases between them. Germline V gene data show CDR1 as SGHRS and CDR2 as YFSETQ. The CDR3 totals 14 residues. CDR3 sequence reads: CASSQQSKNTEAFF. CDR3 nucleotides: TGCGCCAGCAGCCAACAGTCCAAGAACACTGAAGCTTTCTTT.